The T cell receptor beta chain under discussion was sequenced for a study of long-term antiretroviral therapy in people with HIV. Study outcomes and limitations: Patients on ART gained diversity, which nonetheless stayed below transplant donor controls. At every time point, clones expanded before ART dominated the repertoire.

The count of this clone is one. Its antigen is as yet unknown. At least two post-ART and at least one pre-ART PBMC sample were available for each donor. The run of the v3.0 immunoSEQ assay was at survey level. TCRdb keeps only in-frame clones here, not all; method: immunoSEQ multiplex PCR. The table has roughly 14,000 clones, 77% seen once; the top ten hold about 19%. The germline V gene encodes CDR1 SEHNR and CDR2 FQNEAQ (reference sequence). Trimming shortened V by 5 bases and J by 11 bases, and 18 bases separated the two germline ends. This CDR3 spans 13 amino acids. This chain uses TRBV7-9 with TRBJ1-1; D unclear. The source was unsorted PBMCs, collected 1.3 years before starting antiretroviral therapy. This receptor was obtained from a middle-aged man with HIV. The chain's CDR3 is CASSRVTGNRAFF. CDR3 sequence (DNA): TGTGCCAGCAGCCGAGTTACCGGGAATAGGGCTTTCTTT.